The present T cell receptor beta chain was sequenced within a study of blood T cell repertoires in COVID-19. Whole-study context: The United States, Italy and Spain provided the acute and convalescent COVID-19 samples. PBMCs, B-cell-depleted T cells, or T cells provided the cDNA or gDNA that made up the material.

The CDR3 extends over 18 amino acids. After removal of 5 bases from V and 3 bases from J, the junction contained 10 bases not matched to a gene. Per germline, CDR1 SEHNR and CDR2 FQNEAQ (reference sequence). In the authors' workflow: Using reference gene primer amplification, nucleated cell counts were estimated. TCRdb keeps only in-frame clones here, not all; method: immunoSEQ multiplex PCR. The V and J calls and clone size are taken from that table; D and trimming were inferred from the DNA. The sample carries about 97,000 clones, 90% recorded once. Material: peripheral blood. V is TRBV7-9 and J is TRBJ2-3; 14 bases map to TRBD2. The receptor comes from a man in his 60s with acute or convalescent COVID-19. The CDR3 protein is CASSTSRLAGGRTDTQYF. CDR3 sequence (DNA): TGTGCCAGCAGCACATCCAGACTAGCGGGGGGGAGAACAGATACGCAGTATTTT.